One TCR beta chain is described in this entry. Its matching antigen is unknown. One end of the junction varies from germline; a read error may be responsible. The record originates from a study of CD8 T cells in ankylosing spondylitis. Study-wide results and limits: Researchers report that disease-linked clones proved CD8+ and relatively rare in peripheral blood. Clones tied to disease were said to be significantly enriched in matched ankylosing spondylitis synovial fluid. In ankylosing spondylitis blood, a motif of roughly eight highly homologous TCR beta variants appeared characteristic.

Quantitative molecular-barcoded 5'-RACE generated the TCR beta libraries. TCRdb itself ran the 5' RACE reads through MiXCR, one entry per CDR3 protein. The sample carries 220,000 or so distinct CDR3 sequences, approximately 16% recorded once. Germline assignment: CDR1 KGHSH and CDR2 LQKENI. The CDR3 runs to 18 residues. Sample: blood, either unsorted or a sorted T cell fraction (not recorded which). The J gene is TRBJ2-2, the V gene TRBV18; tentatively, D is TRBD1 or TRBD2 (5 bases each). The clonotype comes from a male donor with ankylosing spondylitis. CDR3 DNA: TGTGCCAGCTCACCATGGGGATCGCCCCAGGGTCGAACCGGGGAGCCGTTTTTT. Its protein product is CASSPWGSPQGRTGEPFF.